Sequencing of this T cell receptor beta chain was carried out in a study of T cells in Graves' hyperthyroidism and ophthalmopathy. Overall study results and limits: Expanded thyroid clonotypes (above 0.001) were mostly also found in blood.

The diagnoses drew upon clinical symptoms, serum thyroxine and TRAb, thyroid ultrasound and orbital computed tomography. CDR1 is SGHTA and CDR2 is FQGTGA in the germline V gene. The CDR3 is made up of 15 amino acids. V shed 1 base and J shed 0 bases, with 8 bases lying between them. Researchers amplified the TCR beta CDR3 regions from RNA transcripts. Using the HTBI primer set, a first-round RT-PCR was run on the TCR CDR3. Each CDR3 protein is one row after TCRdb ran MiXCR on the multiplex PCR reads. The data show about 700,000 distinct CDR3 sequences, 12% to 15% seen once. At least ten counts were recorded for this clonotype. Its antigen is unknown.

The sequence derives from a woman between 18 and 30 years old with Graves' hyperthyroidism. Material for sequencing was blood. The rearrangement links TRBV7-3 to TRBJ2-3; possible D gene TRBD1, 5 bases. Here the CDR3 reads CASSLSPGSTDTQYF. CDR3 DNA: TGTGCCAGCAGCTTAAGTCCAGGGAGCACAGATACGCAGTATTTT.